This T cell receptor beta chain is from a study of CD8+CD57+ T cells in acquired aplastic anemia. General study results and limits: Patients and healthy controls showed no significant CD8+ Simpson's diversity difference.

This clonotype has a count of ten or more. The antigen remains unidentified. Patients included in sequencing had previously demonstrated CD8+CD57+ cell expansion by flow cytometry. TCR beta VDJ and CDR3 profiling used genomic DNA as template. TCRdb passed the reads through MiXCR, listing each CDR3 protein once. The sample lists under 200,000 distinct CDR3 sequences; approximately 50% were seen once. V was pared by 1 base and J by 1 base, with 9 bases between. CDR3 length: 15 amino acids. Germline values: CDR1 SGHRS, CDR2 YFSETQ. The specimen was sorted CD4+, CD8+, or CD8+CD57+ T cells (not recorded which) from PBMCs. This chain links TRBV5-1 with TRBJ1-5; D unresolved. This receptor was taken from a human donor with aplastic anemia. CDR3 DNA: TGCGCCAGCAGCTTGACGGGTTCGAGCAATCAGCCCCAGCATTTT. As protein: CASSLTGSSNQPQHF.